The 21 T cell receptor beta chains reported below all come from one sample, sequenced in a study of T-cell memory formation after mild COVID-19. TCRdb processed the 5' RACE reads anew with MiXCR; each CDR3 protein has one entry. The repertoire consists of about 130,000 distinct CDR3 sequences, with about a sixth occurring once and the leading ten covering 4.5% to 5.5%. Material for sequencing was PBMCs or a T cell subset sorted from them (not recorded which). All receptors come from a young man who had mild COVID-19 (a few samples of this study predate the infection). Cell type and time point are not known.

This clonotype was seen many times. The chain carries TRBV9 and TRBJ2-1; possibly TRBD2 for D (5 bases). Trimming took 0 bases from V and 4 from J, leaving 8 bases between them. The CDR3 runs 14 residues. Looked up from germline, CDR1 is SGDLS and CDR2 is YYNGEE. This CDR3 reads CASSVGPGYNEQFF. The CDR3 nucleotides read TGTGCCAGCAGCGTAGGCCCGGGGTACAATGAGCAGTTCTTC.

Note on this clonotype: Relative to the germline gene, one junction end is altered; a read error may explain this. The CDR3, as DNA: TGTGCCAGCAGCTTAGATTCTAGCCCAGTCTTC. Its translation is CASSLDSSPVF. The rearrangement links TRBV7-9 to TRBJ2-1; maybe TRBD2 (5 bases). Germline lookup yields CDR1 SEHNR and CDR2 FQNEAQ (reference sequence). The CDR3 length is 11 residues.

There are a few counts of this clonotype. In DNA, the CDR3 is TGTGCCAGCAGCTTAATGCAGGGAGGCCAGCCCCAGCATTTT. It encodes CASSLMQGGQPQHF. This rearrangement joins TRBV7-2 to TRBJ1-5, with D maybe TRBD1 (5 bases). This CDR3 has 14 amino acids. The V and J ends lost 2 bases and 7 bases respectively, with 12 bases between them. Germline assignment: CDR1 SGHTA and CDR2 FQGNSA.

This clonotype was counted many times. V usage is TRBV7-9 and J usage is TRBJ2-5; 8 bases line up with TRBD1. The CDR3 is 15 residues long. Unmatched junction bases numbered 12, after V lost 10 bases and J lost 2 bases. In germline, CDR1 is SEHNR, CDR2 FQNEAQ (reference sequence). CDR3 in DNA: TGTGCCACCTGCCCGGGACAGGCCGTTCAAGAGACCCAGTACTTC. Translating it yields CATCPGQAVQETQYF.

This clonotype was recorded a few times. The chain joins TRBV6-5 to TRBJ2-3; D call uncertain. Between the trimmed V and J ends, which lost 5 bases and 4 bases, there was a span of 13 bases. This CDR3 region has 14 residues. In germline, CDR1 is MNHEY, CDR2 SVGAGI. The CDR3 DNA is TGTGCCAGCAGTCCCCCCGGGCGGCCAGATACGCAGTATTTT. Translated: CASSPPGRPDTQYF.

This chain uses TRBV28 with TRBJ1-2; 7 positions match TRBD1. The trim removed 5 bases at V and 8 bases at J, leaving 11 bases unmatched. The CDR3 covers 14 residues. Germline V CDR1 and CDR2: MDHEN, SYDVKM. This chain's CDR3 is CASSTGQVSLGYTF. The CDR3 DNA is TGTGCCAGCAGTACAGGACAGGTTTCTTTAGGCTACACCTTC.

The V and J genes are TRBV7-2 and TRBJ2-7; TRBD2 agrees at 9 bases. J was trimmed by 0 bases and V by 3 bases; bases with no gene match: 6. CDR1 is SGHTA and CDR2 is FQGNSA in the germline V gene. CDR3 length: 16 amino acids. CDR3 residues: CASSFAGGMSSYEQYF. The CDR3, as DNA: TGTGCCAGCAGCTTCGCGGGGGGGATGAGCTCCTACGAGCAGTACTTC.

This clonotype was detected a few times. This chain links TRBV10-3 with TRBJ2-1; unclear D gene. Germline lookup yields CDR1 ENHRY and CDR2 SYGVKD. The CDR3 sequence is 14 residues long. V lost 2 bases and J lost 5, with 10 bases in between. CDR3 sequence: CAISELDGNNEQFF. The CDR3 DNA is TGTGCCATCAGTGAGCTTGACGGAAACAATGAGCAGTTCTTC.

The chain recombines TRBV6-5 with TRBJ2-7, with TRBD1 matching 11 bases. The CDR3 length is 15 residues. The V and J ends lost 5 bases and 3 bases, in that order; junction bases with no gene match: 6. CDR1 and CDR2 (germline): MNHEY, SVGAGI. The CDR3 nucleotides read TGTGCCAGCAGTCTTACCGGGACAGGGGGCTACGAGCAGTACTTC. Protein: CASSLTGTGGYEQYF.

This clonotype was counted a few times. V usage is TRBV18 and J usage is TRBJ2-1; D might be TRBD1 (5 bases). Trimming stripped 5 bases from V and 9 bases from J, with 8 bases between. CDR1 is KGHSH, CDR2 LQKENI, per germline. The CDR3 is 11 amino acids. The CDR3 nucleotides read TGTGCCAGCTCATCGCAGGGTGAGCAGTTCTTC. Amino acid sequence: CASSSQGEQFF.

The rearrangement joins TRBV20-1 to TRBJ2-2; 11 bases fit TRBD2. The CDR3 runs to 17 residues. V was pared by 6 bases and J by 2 bases, with 11 bases of the junction left unmatched. Germline CDR1 and CDR2: DFQATT and SNEGSKA (reference sequence). The CDR3 DNA reads TGCAGTGCGCCGACTAGCGGGGCACTCATAAACACCGGGGAGCTGTTTTTT. It codes for CSAPTSGALINTGELFF.

In this sample, this clonotype turned up a few times. The chain combines TRBV20-1 with TRBJ2-5; weak D call: TRBD2 (5 bases). The CDR3 covers 13 residues. The V and J ends lost 3 bases and 3 bases respectively, with 11 bases between them. Germline lookup yields CDR1 DFQATT and CDR2 SNEGSKA (reference sequence). The CDR3 coding sequence is TGCAGTGCTAGCGGGGTACCCAAAGAGACCCAGTACTTC. Its protein product is CSASGVPKETQYF.

The chain links TRBV5-1 to TRBJ2-2; no firm D call. The CDR3 runs 15 residues. Per the germline V gene, CDR1 is SGHRS and CDR2 is YFSETQ. Trimming took off 0 bases at V and 5 bases at J, with 11 bases between the two ends. The CDR3 protein is CASSLVWGGTGELFF. CDR3 in DNA: TGCGCCAGCAGCTTGGTTTGGGGTGGAACCGGGGAGCTGTTTTTT.

CDR3 protein: CSAPLWETAAYEQYF. The CDR3 DNA sequence: TGCAGTGCGCCCCTCTGGGAGACAGCAGCCTACGAGCAGTACTTC. This chain uses TRBV20-1 with TRBJ2-7; D possibly matches TRBD1 or TRBD2 (5 bases each). V lost 6 bases and J lost 2, with 20 bases in between. Germline CDR1 reads DFQATT; CDR2 reads SNEGSKA (reference sequence). The CDR3 is 15 residues long.

This chain links TRBV5-1 with TRBJ2-1; TRBD1 is a possible D gene (5 bases). V was trimmed by 4 bases and J by 9 bases, leaving 23 bases between them. This CDR3 region has 16 residues. The germline V gene has CDR1 SGHRS and CDR2 YFSETQ. CDR3 residues: CASSLSQVLLKGEQFF. The DNA of the CDR3 is TGCGCCAGCAGCCTCTCACAGGTCCTTCTTAAGGGTGAGCAGTTCTTC.

By frequency in the sample, this clonotype is medium-sized. This chain links TRBV28 with TRBJ2-7, with D tentatively TRBD2 (7 bases). The CDR3 has 15 residues. V lost 4 bases to trimming and J lost 2 bases, with 15 bases between them. The germline V gene encodes CDR1 MDHEN and CDR2 SYDVKM. Written as DNA, the CDR3 is TGTGCCAGCAGTTCCACGGGGGGCATAACCTACGAGCAGTACTTC. It yields the protein CASSSTGGITYEQYF. The whole variable domain, remainder taken from reference TRBV28 and TRBJ2-7, is DVKVTQSSRYLVKRTGEKVFLECVQDMDHENMFWYRQDPGLGLRLIYFSYDVKMKEKGDIPEGYSVSREKKERFSLILESASTNQTSMYLCASSSTGGITYEQYFGPGTRLTVT.

The J gene is TRBJ2-7, the V gene TRBV14; D unclear. The germline V gene has CDR1 SGHDN and CDR2 FVKESK. The CDR3 contains 16 residues. V lost 0 bases to trimming and J lost 0 bases, with 12 bases between them. The CDR3 sequence: CASSQEGYLLSYEQYF. CDR3 nucleotide sequence: TGTGCCAGCAGCCAAGAAGGGTACTTGCTCTCCTACGAGCAGTACTTC. Full variable domain (outside the CDR3, taken from reference TRBV14 and TRBJ2-7): EAGVTQFPSHSVIEKGQTVTLRCDPISGHDNLYWYRRVMGKEIKFLLHFVKESKQDESGMPNNRFLAERTGGTYSTLKVQPAELEDSGVYFCASSQEGYLLSYEQYFGPGTRLTVT.

This clonotype showed up just a few times. V is TRBV7-2 and J is TRBJ1-6; D gene ambiguous. This CDR3 contains 14 residues. V gave up 1 base and J gave up 8 bases, with 9 bases separating them. Germline CDR1 SGHTA, CDR2 FQGNSA. CDR3 coding DNA: TGTGCCAGCAGCTTAGGGGCAGAATATTCACCCCTCCACTTT. Its translation: CASSLGAEYSPLHF.

There are a few counts of this clonotype. This CDR3 is CASSWIGLAGGHRRETQYF. The CDR3 bases are TGTGCCAGCAGTTGGATCGGACTAGCGGGGGGGCATCGGCGAGAGACCCAGTACTTC. The V and J genes are TRBV12-3 or TRBV12-4 and TRBJ2-5; TRBD2 agrees at 15 bases. There are 19 residues in the CDR3. Trimming took 4 bases from V and 4 from J; bases not matched to a gene: 13.

V usage is TRBV28 and J usage is TRBJ2-3, with D maybe TRBD1 (6 bases). CDR1 is MDHEN, CDR2 SYDVKM, per germline. The CDR3 has 16 amino acids. Trimming took off 0 bases at V and 1 base at J, with 11 bases between the two ends. CDR3 in DNA: TGTGCCAGCAGTTTATGGGGGGCGCCTGGCACAGATACGCAGTATTTT. It is translated as CASSLWGAPGTDTQYF.

The sample holds many counts of this clonotype. The V call is TRBV5-1, the J call TRBJ2-5, with D possibly being TRBD2 (6 bases). This CDR3 comprises 15 residues. The germline V and J ends were trimmed by 1 base and 7 bases, with 17 bases remaining between them. Per the germline V gene, CDR1 is SGHRS and CDR2 is YFSETQ. The CDR3 loop reads CASSLISGGAGTQYF. In DNA, the CDR3 is TGCGCCAGCAGCTTGATAAGTGGCGGGGCGGGGACCCAGTACTTC.